A single sample gave rise to the 13 T cell receptor beta chains below, sequenced in a study of T cells in Graves' hyperthyroidism and ophthalmopathy. RNA transcripts provided the source from which TCR beta CDR3 regions were amplified. Researchers ran a first-round RT-PCR on the TCR CDR3 using the HTBI primer set. One entry per CDR3 protein results from TCRdb running MiXCR on the multiplex PCR reads. The table lists about 570,000 distinct CDR3 sequences, 40% to 55% of them singletons. The sequenced sample consisted of peripheral blood or thyroid tissue (not recorded which). Receptors were obtained from an adult woman with Graves' disease, either hyperthyroidism or ophthalmopathy (not recorded which).

This clonotype turned up a few times. The chain employs TRBV29-1 and TRBJ1-1, with D perhaps matching TRBD1 (5 bases). Germline V lookup: CDR1 SQVTM, CDR2 ANQGSEA. The CDR3 has 12 residues. The V gene lost 7 bases and the J gene lost 6 bases, with 15 bases spanning the gap. CDR3 in amino acids: CSATPDKSEAFF. CDR3 DNA: TGCAGCGCCACTCCGGACAAGTCTGAAGCTTTCTTT.

This clonotype was detected a few times. V is TRBV15 and J is TRBJ2-7; D is tentatively TRBD1 or TRBD2 (5 bases each). The CDR3 extends over 14 amino acids. The V end lost 3 bases, the J end lost 2 bases, and 11 bases lay between the germline ends. Germline V gives CDR1 LNHNV, CDR2 YYDKDF (reference sequence). The CDR3 nucleotides are TGTGCCACCAGCAGGGGGGAACTTACCTACGAGCAGTACTTC. Translating it yields CATSRGELTYEQYF.

CDR3 coding DNA: TGCAGTGCTAGGATTGGGGAAGGGCCCCAGCATTTT. Its protein is CSARIGEGPQHF. The rearrangement joins TRBV20-1 to TRBJ1-5; D is ambiguous. Trimming took off 3 bases at V and 9 bases at J, with 12 bases between the two ends. Germline CDR1 DFQATT, CDR2 SNEGSKA (reference sequence). The CDR3 is made up of 12 amino acids.

The sample holds many counts of this clonotype. The chain employs TRBV9 and TRBJ2-5, with a tentative D call TRBD2 (6 bases). Deletions cut 4 bases from V and 1 base from J, with 11 bases between. This CDR3 spans 14 amino acids. Germline lookup yields CDR1 SGDLS and CDR2 YYNGEE. The CDR3, as DNA: TGTGCCAGCAGCATTAGCGGTTCCCAAGAGACCCAGTACTTC. It is translated as CASSISGSQETQYF.

This clonotype was seen more than once but under ten times. This clone may be a read error of a much larger clone one base away. The chain links TRBV19 to TRBJ1-1; no clear D gene. This CDR3 contains 14 residues. Germline V gene lookup returns CDR1 LNHDA and CDR2 SQIVND (reference sequence). The CDR3 bases are TGTGCCAGTAGTACCTGGGAATTGAACACTGAAGCTTCCTTT. This translates into CASSTWELNTEASF.

This clonotype was seen repeatedly, ten times or more. The chain links TRBV5-6 to TRBJ2-7, with 9 bases matching TRBD1. Germline CDR1 SGHDT, CDR2 YYEEEE. J gave up 5 bases and V 6 bases, and 9 bases lay outside the gene matches. This CDR3 is built from 14 residues. The CDR3: CASTLLNRGHEQYF. The CDR3 DNA follows: TGTGCCAGCACCCTGCTCAACAGGGGGCACGAGCAGTACTTC.

This chain connects TRBV12-3 or TRBV12-4 to TRBJ1-2; D is perhaps TRBD1 (5 bases). V lost 2 bases, J lost 4 bases, and 11 bases lay in between. The CDR3 sequence is 14 residues long. CDR3 in DNA: TGTGCCAGCAGTTTACGGGGACTGCTCTATGGCTACACCTTC. Translated, it gives CASSLRGLLYGYTF.

This clonotype was detected ten times or more. The chain joins TRBV12-3 or TRBV12-4 to TRBJ1-2; 7 bases line up with TRBD1. V was clipped by 5 bases and J by 7 bases; unmatched bases: 13. This CDR3 is built from 15 residues. In DNA, the CDR3 is TGTGCCAGCAGTGACTCCCGTAACAGGGGCTCTGGCTACACCTTC. Its translation is CASSDSRNRGSGYTF.

The chain links TRBV9 to TRBJ2-5, with 10 bases fitting TRBD2. There are 17 residues in the CDR3. The ends lost 2 bases at V and 4 bases at J; junction bases unmatched: 11. The germline CDR1 and CDR2 sequences are SGDLS and YYNGEE. The CDR3 spells CASSVGASGSLGETQYF. CDR3 coding DNA: TGTGCCAGCAGCGTGGGGGCTAGCGGGAGTTTGGGAGAGACCCAGTACTTC.

Ten or more counts support this clonotype. The chain employs TRBV27 and TRBJ1-5; D may be TRBD1 (5 bases). This CDR3 region has 13 residues. Per germline, CDR1 MNHEY and CDR2 SMNVEV (reference sequence). V gave up 5 bases and J gave up 10 bases, with 15 bases separating them. Here the CDR3 DNA reads TGTGCCAGCAGTCCCACCCGCGGGACTCCCCAGCATTTT. Translation: CASSPTRGTPQHF.

The V call is TRBV2, the J call TRBJ1-1, with 7 bases that match TRBD1. From germline, CDR1 is SNHLY and CDR2 FYNNEI. V lost 6 bases to trimming and J lost 8 bases; unmatched junction nucleotides: 9. The CDR3 contains 13 residues. Here the CDR3 DNA reads TGTGCCAGCAGCTGGTTAGGGGGCGGGGAAGCTTTCTTT. Protein product: CASSWLGGGEAFF.

V is TRBV19 and J is TRBJ2-2, with TRBD1 matching over 8 bases. Germline values: CDR1 LNHDA, CDR2 SQIVND (reference sequence). The CDR3 runs 13 residues. The ends lost 5 bases at V and 10 bases at J; junction bases unmatched: 6. Written as DNA, the CDR3 is TGTGCCAGTAGTGCACGACAGGGGTTGGAGCTGTTTTTT. Protein product: CASSARQGLELFF.

The chain links TRBV7-3 to TRBJ2-2; a possible D gene is TRBD1 (5 bases). The CDR3 extends over 14 amino acids. Between the trimmed V and J ends, which lost 5 bases and 6 bases, there was a span of 13 bases. The germline gives CDR1 SGHTA, CDR2 FQGTGA. CDR3 amino acids: CASSKGQVAGELFF. The DNA for the CDR3 is TGTGCCAGCAGCAAAGGACAAGTTGCCGGGGAGCTGTTTTTT.